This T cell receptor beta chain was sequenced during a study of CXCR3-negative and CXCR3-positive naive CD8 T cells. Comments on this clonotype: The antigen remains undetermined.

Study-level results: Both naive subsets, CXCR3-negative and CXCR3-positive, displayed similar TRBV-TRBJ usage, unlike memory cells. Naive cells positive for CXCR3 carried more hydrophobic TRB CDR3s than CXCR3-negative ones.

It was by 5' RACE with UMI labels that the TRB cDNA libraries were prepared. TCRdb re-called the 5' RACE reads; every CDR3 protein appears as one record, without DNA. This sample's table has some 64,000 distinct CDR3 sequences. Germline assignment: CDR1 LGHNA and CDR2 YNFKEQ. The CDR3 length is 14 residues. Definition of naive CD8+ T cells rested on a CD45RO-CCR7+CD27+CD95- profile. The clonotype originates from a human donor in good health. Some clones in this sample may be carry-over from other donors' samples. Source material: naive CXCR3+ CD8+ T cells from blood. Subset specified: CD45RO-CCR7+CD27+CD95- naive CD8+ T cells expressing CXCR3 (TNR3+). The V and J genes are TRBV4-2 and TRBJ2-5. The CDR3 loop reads CASRQGSAEETQYF.